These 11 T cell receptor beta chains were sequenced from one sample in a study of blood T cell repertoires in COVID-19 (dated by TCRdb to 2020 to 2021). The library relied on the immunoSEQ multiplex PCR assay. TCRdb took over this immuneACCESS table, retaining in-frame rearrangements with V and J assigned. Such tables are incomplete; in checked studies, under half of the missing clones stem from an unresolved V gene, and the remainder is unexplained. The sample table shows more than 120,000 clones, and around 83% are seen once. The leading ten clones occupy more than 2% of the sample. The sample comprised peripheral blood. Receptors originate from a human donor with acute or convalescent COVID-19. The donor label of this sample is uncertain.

CDR3 loop: CSASEGAENQPQHF. The DNA of the CDR3 is TGCAGTGCTAGTGAAGGGGCAGAGAATCAGCCCCAGCATTTT. J is TRBJ1-5 and V is TRBV20-1; D perhaps matches TRBD1 (5 bases). The germline V and J ends were trimmed by 3 bases and 4 bases, with 13 bases remaining between them. This CDR3 is built from 14 residues. CDR1 and CDR2 from the germline V gene are DFQATT and SNEGSKA (reference sequence).

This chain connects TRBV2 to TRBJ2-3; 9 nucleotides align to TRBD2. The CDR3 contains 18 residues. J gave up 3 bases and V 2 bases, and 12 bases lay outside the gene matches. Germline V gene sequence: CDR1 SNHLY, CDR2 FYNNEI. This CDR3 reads CASSEFTGLAGQTDTQYF. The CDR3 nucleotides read TGTGCCAGCAGTGAATTTACTGGGCTAGCGGGGCAAACAGATACGCAGTATTTT.

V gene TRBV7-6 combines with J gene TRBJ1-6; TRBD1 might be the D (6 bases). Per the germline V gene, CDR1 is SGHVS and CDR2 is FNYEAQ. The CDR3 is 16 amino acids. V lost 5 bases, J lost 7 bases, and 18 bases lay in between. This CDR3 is CASSPSGGGRNSPLHF. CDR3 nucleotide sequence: TGTGCCAGCAGCCCCTCCGGGGGGGGGCGAAATTCACCCCTCCACTTT.

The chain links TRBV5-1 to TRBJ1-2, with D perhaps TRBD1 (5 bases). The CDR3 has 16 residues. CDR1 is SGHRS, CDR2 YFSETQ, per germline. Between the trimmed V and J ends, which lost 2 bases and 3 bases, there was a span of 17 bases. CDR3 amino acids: CASSFGMGGLDYGYTF. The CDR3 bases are TGCGCCAGCAGCTTTGGAATGGGGGGGTTAGACTATGGCTACACCTTC.

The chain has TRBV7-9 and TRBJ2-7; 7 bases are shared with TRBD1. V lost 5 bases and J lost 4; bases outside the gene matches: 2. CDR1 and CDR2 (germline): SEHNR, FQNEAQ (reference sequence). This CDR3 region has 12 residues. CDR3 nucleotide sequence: TGTGCCAGCAGCCCGACAGGGTACGAGCAGTACGTC. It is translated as CASSPTGYEQYV.

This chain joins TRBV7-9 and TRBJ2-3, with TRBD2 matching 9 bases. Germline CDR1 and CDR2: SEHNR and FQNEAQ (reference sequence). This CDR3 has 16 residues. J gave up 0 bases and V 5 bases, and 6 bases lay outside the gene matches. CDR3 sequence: CASSLPTSGSTDTQYF. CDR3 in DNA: TGTGCCAGCAGCCTGCCCACTAGCGGGAGCACAGATACGCAGTATTTT.

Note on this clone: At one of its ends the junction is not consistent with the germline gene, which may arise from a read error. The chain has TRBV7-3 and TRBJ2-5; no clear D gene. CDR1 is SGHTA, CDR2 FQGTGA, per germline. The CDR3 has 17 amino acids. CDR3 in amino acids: CASSHTVEPGGQGTQYF. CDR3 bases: TGTGCCAGCAGCCACACGGTGGAGCCCGGTGGTCAAGGGACCCAGTACTTC.

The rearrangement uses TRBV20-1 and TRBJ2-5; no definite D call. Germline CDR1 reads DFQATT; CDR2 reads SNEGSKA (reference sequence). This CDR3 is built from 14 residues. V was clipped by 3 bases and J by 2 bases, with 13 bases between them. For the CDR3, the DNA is TGCAGTGCTAGTAATTCAGGCGAACAAGAGACCCAGTACTTC. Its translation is CSASNSGEQETQYF.

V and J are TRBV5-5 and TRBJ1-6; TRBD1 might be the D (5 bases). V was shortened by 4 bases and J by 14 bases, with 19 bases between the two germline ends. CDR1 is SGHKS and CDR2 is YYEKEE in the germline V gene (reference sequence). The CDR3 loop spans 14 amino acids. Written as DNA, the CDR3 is TGTGCCAGCAGCCAGGGTAATAAGCAGGCGACCCTCCACTTT. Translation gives CASSQGNKQATLHF.

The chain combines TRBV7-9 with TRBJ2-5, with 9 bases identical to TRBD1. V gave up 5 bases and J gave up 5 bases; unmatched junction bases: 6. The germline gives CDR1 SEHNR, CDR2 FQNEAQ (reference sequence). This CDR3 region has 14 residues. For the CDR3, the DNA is TGTGCCAGCAGCCCGGGACAGGGAGACGAGACCCAGTACTTC. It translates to CASSPGQGDETQYF.

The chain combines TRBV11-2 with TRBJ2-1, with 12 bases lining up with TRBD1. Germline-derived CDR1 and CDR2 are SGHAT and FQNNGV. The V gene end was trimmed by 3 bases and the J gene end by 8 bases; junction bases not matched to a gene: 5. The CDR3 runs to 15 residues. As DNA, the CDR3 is TGTGCCAGCAGCTTCCGGGACAGGGGGCTCCATGAGCAGTTCTTC. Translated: CASSFRDRGLHEQFF.